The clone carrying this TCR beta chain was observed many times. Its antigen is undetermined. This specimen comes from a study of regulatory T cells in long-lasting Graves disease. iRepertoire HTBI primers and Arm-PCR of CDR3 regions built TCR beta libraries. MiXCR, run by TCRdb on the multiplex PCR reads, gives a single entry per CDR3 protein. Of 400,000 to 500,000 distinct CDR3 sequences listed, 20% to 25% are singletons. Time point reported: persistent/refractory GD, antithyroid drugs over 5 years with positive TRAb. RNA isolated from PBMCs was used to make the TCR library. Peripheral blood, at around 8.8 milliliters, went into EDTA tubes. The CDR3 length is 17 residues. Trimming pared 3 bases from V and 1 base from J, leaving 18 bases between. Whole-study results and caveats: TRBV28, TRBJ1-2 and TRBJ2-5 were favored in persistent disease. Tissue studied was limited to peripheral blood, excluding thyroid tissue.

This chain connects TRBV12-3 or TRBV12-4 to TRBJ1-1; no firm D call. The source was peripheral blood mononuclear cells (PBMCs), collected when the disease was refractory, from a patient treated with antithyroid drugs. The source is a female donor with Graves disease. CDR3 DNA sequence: TGTGCCAGCAGTTTGATGAGGATGGACGGAAGGAACACTGAAGCTTTCTTT. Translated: CASSLMRMDGRNTEAFF.